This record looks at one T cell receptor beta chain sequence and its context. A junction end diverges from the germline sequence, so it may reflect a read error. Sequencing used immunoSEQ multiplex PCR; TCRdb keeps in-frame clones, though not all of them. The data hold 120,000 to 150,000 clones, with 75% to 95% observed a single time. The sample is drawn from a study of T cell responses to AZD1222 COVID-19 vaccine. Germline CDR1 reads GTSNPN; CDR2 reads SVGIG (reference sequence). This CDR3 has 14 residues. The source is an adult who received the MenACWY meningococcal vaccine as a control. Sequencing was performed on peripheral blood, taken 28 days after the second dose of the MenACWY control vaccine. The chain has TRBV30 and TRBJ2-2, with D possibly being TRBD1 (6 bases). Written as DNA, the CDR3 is TGTGCTTGGACCCCTTTTGGACAGACCGGGGAGCTGTTTTTT. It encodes CAWTPFGQTGELFF.